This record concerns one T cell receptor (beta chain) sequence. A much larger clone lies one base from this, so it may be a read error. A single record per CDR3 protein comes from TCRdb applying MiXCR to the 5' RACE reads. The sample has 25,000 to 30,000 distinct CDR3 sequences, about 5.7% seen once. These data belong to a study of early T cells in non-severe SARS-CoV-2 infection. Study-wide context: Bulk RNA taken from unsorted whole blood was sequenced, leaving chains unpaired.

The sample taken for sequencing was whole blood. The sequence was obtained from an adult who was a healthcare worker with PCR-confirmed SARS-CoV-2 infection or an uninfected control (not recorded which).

DNA of the CDR3: TGTGCCACCAGAAGAGAAATACAGGGAAACTACGAGCAGTACTTC. It specifies CATRREIQGNYEQYF. The rearrangement uses TRBV15 and TRBJ2-7, with a weak D call TRBD1 (6 bases). Germline assignment: CDR1 LNHNV and CDR2 YYDKDF (reference sequence). The CDR3 extends over 15 amino acids.